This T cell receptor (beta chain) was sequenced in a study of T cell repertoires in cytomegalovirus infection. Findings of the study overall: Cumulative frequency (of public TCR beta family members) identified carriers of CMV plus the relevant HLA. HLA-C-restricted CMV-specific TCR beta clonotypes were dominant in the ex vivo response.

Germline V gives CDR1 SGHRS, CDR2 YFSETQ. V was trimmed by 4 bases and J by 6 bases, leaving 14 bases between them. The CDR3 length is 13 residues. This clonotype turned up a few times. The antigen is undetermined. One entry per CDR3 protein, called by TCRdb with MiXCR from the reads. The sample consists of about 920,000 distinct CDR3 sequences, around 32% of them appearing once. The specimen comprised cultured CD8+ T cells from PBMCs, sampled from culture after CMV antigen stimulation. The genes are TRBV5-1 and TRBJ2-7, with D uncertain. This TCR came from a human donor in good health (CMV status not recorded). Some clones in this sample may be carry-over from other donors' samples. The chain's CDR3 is CASSPEQFREQYF. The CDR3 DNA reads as TGCGCCAGCAGCCCAGAACAGTTTCGCGAGCAGTACTTC.